This T cell receptor beta chain emerged from a study of tumor and adjacent non-tumor tissue in lung cancer. Study in general: The cohort had approximately 12 adenocarcinoma, a couple of squamous cell and 1 small cell patients. Stage I to III disease affected about nine men and about five women aged roughly 31 to 85. Some 3.9 million productive TCRbeta reads were obtained per sample on average.

This clonotype was seen at least ten times. Its antigen is unidentified. A modified ARM-PCR protocol with three rounds of nested PCR amplified TCRbeta. Each CDR3 protein gets one entry after TCRdb re-called the multiplex PCR reads with MiXCR. The sample shows over 100,000 distinct CDR3 sequences, over 55% of them seen only once. The CDR3 is 13 amino acids. Germline trimming cut 6 bases from V and 4 bases from J; bases unmatched to any gene: 3. Germline CDR1 MNHNY, CDR2 SVGAGI (reference sequence). The study, taken as a whole, reports: Compared with tumor, normal lung showed significantly lower TCR diversity.

No cell sorting was done before RNA was extracted from the tissue. This non-tumor lung sample came from over 3 cm beyond the tumor edge. This chain links TRBV6-6 with TRBJ1-2; 9 bases map to TRBD1. Input material: distant non-tumor lung tissue. This TCR came from a man aged 60 to 69 with non-small cell lung cancer. Here the CDR3 DNA reads TGTGCCAGCAGACAGGGGGCTGGCTATGGCTACACCTTC. The encoded protein is CASRQGAGYGYTF.